This T cell receptor (beta chain) was observed in a study of coeliac disease. The CDR3 consists of 16 residues. The V gene's germline CDR1 is SGHTA and CDR2 FQGNSA. V was pared by 5 bases and J by 0 bases, with 14 bases between. Some clones are missing from TCRdb's copy, which holds only in-frame ones; the method was immunoSEQ multiplex PCR. The data show around 6,000 clones, around 70% seen once. Sequences were obtained from lymphocytes from the gut lamina propria. The gene calls are TRBV7-2 and TRBJ1-3; D not certain. The sequence came from a man between 65 and 85 years old with active celiac disease. The CDR3 protein is CASSPRHLSSGNTIYF. As DNA, the CDR3 is TGTGCCAGCAGCCCACGACACTTGAGCTCTGGAAACACCATATATTTT.